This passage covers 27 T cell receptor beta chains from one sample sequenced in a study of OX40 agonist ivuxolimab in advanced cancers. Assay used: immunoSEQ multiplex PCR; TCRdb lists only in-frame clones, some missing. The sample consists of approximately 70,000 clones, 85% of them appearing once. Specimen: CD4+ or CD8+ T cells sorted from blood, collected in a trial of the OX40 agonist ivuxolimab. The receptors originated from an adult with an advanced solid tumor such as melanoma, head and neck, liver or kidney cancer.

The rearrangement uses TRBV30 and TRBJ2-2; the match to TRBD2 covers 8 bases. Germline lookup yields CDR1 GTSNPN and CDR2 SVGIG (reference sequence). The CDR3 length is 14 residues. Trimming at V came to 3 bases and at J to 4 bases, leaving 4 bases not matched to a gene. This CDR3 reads CAWRTAGGTGELFF. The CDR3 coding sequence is TGTGCCTGGAGAACGGCGGGAGGCACCGGGGAGCTGTTTTTT.

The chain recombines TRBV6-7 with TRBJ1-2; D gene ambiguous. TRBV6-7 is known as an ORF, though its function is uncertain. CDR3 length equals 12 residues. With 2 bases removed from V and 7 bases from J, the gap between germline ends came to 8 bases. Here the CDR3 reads CASSYMQCGYTF. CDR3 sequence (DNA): TGTGCCAGCAGTTACATGCAGTGTGGCTACACCTTC.

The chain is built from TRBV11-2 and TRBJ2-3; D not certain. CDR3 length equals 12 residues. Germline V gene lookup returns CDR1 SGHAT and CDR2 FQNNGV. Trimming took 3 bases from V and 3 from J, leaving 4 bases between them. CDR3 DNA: TGTGCCAGCAGCTTTTTGACAGATACGCAGTATTTT. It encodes CASSFLTDTQYF.

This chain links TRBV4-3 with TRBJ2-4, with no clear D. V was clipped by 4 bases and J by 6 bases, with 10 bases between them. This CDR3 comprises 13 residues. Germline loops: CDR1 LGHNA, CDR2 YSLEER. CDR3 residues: CASSPWSGNIQYF. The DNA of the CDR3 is TGCGCCAGCAGCCCCTGGTCGGGAAACATTCAGTACTTC.

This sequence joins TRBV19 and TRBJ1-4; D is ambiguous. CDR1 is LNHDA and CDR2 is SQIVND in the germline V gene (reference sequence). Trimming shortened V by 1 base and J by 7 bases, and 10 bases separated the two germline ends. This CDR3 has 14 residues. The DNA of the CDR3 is TGTGCCAGTAGTATAGGGGCAGGCCCTGAAAAACTGTTTTTT. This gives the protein CASSIGAGPEKLFF. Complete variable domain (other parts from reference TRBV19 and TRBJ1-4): DGGITQSPKYLFRKEGQNVTLSCEQNLNHDAMYWYRQDPGQGLRLIYYSQIVNDFQKGDIAEGYSVSREKKESFPLTVTSAQKNPTAFYLCASSIGAGPEKLFFGSGTQLSVL.

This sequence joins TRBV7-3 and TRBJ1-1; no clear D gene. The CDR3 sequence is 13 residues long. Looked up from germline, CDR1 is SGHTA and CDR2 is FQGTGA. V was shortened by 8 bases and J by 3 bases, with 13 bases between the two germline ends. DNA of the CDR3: TGTGCCAGCGGTGATTCAGCGGACACTGAAGCTTTCTTT. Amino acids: CASGDSADTEAFF.

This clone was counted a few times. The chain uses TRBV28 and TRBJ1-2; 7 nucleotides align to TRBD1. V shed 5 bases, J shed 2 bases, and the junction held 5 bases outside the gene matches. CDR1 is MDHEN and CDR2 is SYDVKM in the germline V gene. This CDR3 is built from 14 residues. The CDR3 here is CASSRTGPNYGYTF. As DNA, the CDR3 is TGTGCCAGCAGTCGGACAGGTCCGAACTATGGCTACACCTTC.

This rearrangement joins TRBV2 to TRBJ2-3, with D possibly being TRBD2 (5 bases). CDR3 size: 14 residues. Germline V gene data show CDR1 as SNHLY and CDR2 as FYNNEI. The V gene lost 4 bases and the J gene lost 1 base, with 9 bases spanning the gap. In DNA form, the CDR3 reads TGTGCCAGCAGTGGACTATCCGGCACAGATACGCAGTATTTT. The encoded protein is CASSGLSGTDTQYF.

The CDR3 region has the DNA TGCGCCAGCAGCCAAAGTGAAATGACCCAGGGTTTGGACATTCAGTACTTC. Protein sequence: CASSQSEMTQGLDIQYF. This chain joins TRBV4-1 and TRBJ2-4, with D perhaps TRBD1 (5 bases). Germline CDR1 and CDR2: MGHRA and YSYEKL. V lost 2 bases to trimming and J lost 8 bases, with 22 bases between them. This CDR3 spans 17 amino acids.

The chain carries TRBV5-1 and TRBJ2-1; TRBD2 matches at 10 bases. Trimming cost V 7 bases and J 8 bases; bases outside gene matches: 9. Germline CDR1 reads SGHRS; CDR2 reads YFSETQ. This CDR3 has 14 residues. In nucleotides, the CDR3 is TGCGCCAGCCGCTATCTAGCGGGGGTCGATGAGCAGTTCTTC. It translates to CASRYLAGVDEQFF.

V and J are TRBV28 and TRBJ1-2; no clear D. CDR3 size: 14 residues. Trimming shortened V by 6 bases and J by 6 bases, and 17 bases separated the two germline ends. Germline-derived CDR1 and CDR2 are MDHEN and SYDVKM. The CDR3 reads CASRGFRTVDGYTF. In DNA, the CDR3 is TGTGCCAGCAGGGGTTTTCGGACGGTAGATGGCTACACCTTC.

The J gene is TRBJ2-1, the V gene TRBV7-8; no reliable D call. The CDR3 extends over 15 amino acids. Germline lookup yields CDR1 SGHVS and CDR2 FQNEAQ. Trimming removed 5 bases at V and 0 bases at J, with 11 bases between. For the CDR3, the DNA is TGTGCCAGCAGCGCCCCAAAGGGCTCCTACAATGAGCAGTTCTTC. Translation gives CASSAPKGSYNEQFF.

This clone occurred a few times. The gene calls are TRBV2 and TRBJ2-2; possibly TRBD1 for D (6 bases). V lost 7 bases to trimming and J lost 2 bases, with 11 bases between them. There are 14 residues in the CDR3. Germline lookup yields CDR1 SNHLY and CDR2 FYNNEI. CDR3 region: CASIRQANTGELFF. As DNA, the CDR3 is TGTGCCAGCATACGACAGGCCAACACCGGGGAGCTGTTTTTT.

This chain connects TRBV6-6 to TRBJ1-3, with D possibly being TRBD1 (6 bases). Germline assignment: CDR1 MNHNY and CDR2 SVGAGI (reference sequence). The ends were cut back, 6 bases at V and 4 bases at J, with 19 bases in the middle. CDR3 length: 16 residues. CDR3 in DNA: TGTGCCAGCAGGCCGGGGGGGGGCCTCAGAGGAAACACCATATATTTT. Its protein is CASRPGGGLRGNTIYF.

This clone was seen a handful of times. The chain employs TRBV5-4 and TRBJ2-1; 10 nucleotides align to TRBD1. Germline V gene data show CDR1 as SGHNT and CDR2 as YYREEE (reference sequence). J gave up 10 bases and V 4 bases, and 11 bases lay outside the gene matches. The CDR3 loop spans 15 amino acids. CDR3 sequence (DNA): TGTGCCAGCAGCAGAGGGGGACAGGGGAGGGAAGAGCAGTTCTTC. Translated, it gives CASSRGGQGREEQFF. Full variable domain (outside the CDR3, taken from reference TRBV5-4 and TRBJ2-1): ETGVTQSPTHLIKTRGQQVTLRCSSQSGHNTVSWYQQALGQGPQFIFQYYREEENGRGNFPPRFSGLQFPNYSSELNVNALELDDSALYLCASSRGGQGREEQFFGPGTRLTVL.

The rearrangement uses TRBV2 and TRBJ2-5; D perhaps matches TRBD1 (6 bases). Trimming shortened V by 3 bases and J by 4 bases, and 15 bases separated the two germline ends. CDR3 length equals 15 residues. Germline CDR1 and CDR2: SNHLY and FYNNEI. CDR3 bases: TGTGCCAGCAGTGATTATGGGGCCAGGGGAGAGACCCAGTACTTC. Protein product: CASSDYGARGETQYF.

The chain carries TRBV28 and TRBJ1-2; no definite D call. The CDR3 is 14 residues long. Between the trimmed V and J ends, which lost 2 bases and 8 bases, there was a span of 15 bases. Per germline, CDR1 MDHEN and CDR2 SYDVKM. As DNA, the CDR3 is TGTGCCAGCAGTTTAAAAGGGAGGGAGTACGGCTACACCTTC. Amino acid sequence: CASSLKGREYGYTF.

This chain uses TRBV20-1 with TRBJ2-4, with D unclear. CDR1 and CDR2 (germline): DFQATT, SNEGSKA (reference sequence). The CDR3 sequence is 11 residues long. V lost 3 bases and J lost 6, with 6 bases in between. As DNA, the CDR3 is TGCAGTGCTAGCCTGGTAAACATTCAGTACTTC. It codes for CSASLVNIQYF.

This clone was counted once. The CDR3 nucleotides are TGCGCCAGCAGCCCGTTAGCGGGAGGGACTCAAGAGACCCAGTACTTC. Translation: CASSPLAGGTQETQYF. The chain has TRBV5-1 and TRBJ2-5; 11 positions agree with TRBD2. The V and J ends lost 4 bases and 2 bases, in that order; junction bases with no gene match: 7. CDR1 and CDR2 from the germline V gene are SGHRS and YFSETQ. CDR3 length: 16 amino acids.

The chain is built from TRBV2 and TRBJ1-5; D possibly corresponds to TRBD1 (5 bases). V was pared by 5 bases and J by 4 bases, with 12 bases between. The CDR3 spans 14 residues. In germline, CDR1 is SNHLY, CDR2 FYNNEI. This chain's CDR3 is CASSIAGSNQPQHF. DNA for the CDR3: TGTGCCAGCAGTATCGCAGGGTCGAATCAGCCCCAGCATTTT. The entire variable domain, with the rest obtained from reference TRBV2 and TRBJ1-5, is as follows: EPEVTQTPSHQVTQMGQEVILRCVPISNHLYFYWYRQILGQKVEFLVSFYNNEISEKSEIFDDQFSVERPDGSNFTLKIRSTKLEDSAMYFCASSIAGSNQPQHFGDGTRLSIL.

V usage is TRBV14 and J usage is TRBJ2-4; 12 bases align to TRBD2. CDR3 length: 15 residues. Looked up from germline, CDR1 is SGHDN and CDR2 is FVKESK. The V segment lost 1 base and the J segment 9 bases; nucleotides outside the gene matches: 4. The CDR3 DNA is TGTGCCAGCAGCCAAGTGACTAGCGGGAGAGGCATTCAGTACTTC. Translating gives CASSQVTSGRGIQYF.

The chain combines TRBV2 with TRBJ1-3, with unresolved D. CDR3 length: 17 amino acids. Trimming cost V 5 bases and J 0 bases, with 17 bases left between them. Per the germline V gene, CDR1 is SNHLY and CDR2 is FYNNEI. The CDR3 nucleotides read TGTGCCAGCAGTCCCCGCGCGAGCTTACCCTCTGGAAACACCATATATTTT. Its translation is CASSPRASLPSGNTIYF.

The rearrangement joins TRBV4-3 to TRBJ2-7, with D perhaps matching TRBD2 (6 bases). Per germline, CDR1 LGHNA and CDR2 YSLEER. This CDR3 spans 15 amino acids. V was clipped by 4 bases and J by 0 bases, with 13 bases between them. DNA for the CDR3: TGCGCCAGCAGCCGTAACCGGGGGAACTCCTACGAGCAGTACTTC. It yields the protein CASSRNRGNSYEQYF.

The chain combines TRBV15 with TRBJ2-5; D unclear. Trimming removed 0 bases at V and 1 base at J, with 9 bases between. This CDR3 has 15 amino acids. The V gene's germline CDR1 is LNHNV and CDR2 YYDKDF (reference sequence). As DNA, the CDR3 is TGTGCCACCAGCAGAGACCCCGCCACCCAAGAGACCCAGTACTTC. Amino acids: CATSRDPATQETQYF.

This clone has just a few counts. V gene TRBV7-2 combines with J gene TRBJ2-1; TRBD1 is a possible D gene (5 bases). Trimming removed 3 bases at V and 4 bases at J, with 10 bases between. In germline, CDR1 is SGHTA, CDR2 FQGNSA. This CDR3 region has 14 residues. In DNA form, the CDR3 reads TGTGCCAGCAGCTTGACAGTACGATACAATGAGCAGTTCTTC. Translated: CASSLTVRYNEQFF.

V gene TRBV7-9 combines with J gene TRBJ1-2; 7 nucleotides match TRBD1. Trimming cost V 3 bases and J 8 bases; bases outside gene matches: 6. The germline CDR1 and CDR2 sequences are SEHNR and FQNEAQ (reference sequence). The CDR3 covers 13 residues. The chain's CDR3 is CASSFDRVGGYTF. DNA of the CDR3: TGTGCCAGCAGCTTTGACAGGGTTGGAGGCTACACCTTC.

The CDR3 nucleotides read TGCAGCGTCCAACGGGGGACAGGGGGCGCGCGGGGAGAGACCCAGTACTTC. This gives the protein CSVQRGTGGARGETQYF. The chain links TRBV29-1 to TRBJ2-5; 12 nucleotides align to TRBD1. J lost 4 bases, V lost 6 bases, and 15 bases had no gene match. There are 17 residues in the CDR3. Germline-derived CDR1 and CDR2 are SQVTM and ANQGSEA.